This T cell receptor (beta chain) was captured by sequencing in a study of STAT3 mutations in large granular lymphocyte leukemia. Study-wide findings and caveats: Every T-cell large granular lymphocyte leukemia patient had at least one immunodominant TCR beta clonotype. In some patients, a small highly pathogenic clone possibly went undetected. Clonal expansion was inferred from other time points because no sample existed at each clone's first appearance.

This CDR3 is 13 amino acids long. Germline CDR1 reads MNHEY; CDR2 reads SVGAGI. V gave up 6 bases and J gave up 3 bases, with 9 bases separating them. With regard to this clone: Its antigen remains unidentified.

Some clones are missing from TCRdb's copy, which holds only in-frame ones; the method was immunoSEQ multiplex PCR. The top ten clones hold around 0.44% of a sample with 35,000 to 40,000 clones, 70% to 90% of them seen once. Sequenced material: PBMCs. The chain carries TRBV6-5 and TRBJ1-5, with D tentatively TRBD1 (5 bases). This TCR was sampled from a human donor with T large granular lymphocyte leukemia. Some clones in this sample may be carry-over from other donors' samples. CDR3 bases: TGTGCCAGCAGAAAACAGGACAATCAGCCCCAGCATTTT. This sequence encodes CASRKQDNQPQHF.